The 28 T cell receptor beta chains listed next were all sequenced from one sample in a study of CD8 T cells in ankylosing spondylitis. TCRdb re-called the 5' RACE reads through MiXCR, storing one row per CDR3 protein. Of roughly 26,000 distinct CDR3 sequences listed, 10% to 15% are singletons. What was sequenced was blood. These receptors were obtained from a male donor with ankylosing spondylitis or in good health (not recorded which).

Many counts were recorded for this clonotype. This rearrangement joins TRBV29-1 to TRBJ2-3, with 7 bases that match TRBD1. The germline V gene has CDR1 SQVTM and CDR2 ANQGSEA. The CDR3 is made up of 14 amino acids. Trimming at V came to 3 bases and at J to 4 bases, leaving 7 bases not matched to a gene. CDR3 residues: CSVEAQGVPDTQYF. The CDR3, as DNA: TGCAGCGTTGAGGCTCAGGGGGTTCCAGATACGCAGTATTTT.

This clonotype was found many times. The chain joins TRBV6-6 to TRBJ1-1; D is possibly TRBD1 (6 bases). Looked up from germline, CDR1 is MNHNY and CDR2 is SVGAGI (reference sequence). The CDR3 runs to 15 residues. The germline V and J ends were trimmed by 0 bases and 4 bases, with 12 bases remaining between them. The CDR3 sequence is CASSYSGGDTTEAFF. The CDR3 DNA follows: TGTGCCAGCAGTTACTCAGGGGGGGATACCACTGAAGCTTTCTTT.

This clonotype has a single count. The rearrangement joins TRBV29-1 to TRBJ2-3; no definite D call. The V end lost 5 bases, the J end lost 6 bases, and 6 bases lay between the germline ends. The CDR3 runs to 10 residues. Germline CDR1 reads SQVTM; CDR2 reads ANQGSEA. The CDR3 sequence is CSVYGDTQYF. The DNA for the CDR3 is TGCAGCGTTTACGGGGATACGCAGTATTTT.

This rearrangement joins TRBV20-1 to TRBJ2-5; D gene uncertain. Trimming shortened V by 3 bases and J by 2 bases, and 7 bases separated the two germline ends. CDR3 length equals 12 residues. Germline CDR1 and CDR2: DFQATT and SNEGSKA (reference sequence). Here the CDR3 reads CSARGIQETQYF. The CDR3 DNA sequence: TGCAGTGCTAGGGGGATTCAAGAGACCCAGTACTTC.

Ten or more counts support this clonotype. The J gene is TRBJ1-4, the V gene TRBV12-3 or TRBV12-4; 7 bases match TRBD1. This CDR3 region has 15 residues. V gave up 8 bases and J gave up 5 bases; unmatched junction bases: 11. The CDR3 region has the DNA TGTGCCAGCTGCGACTCAGGCAGGGGGAATGAAAAACTGTTTTTT. Residues: CASCDSGRGNEKLFF.

The chain uses TRBV3-1 and TRBJ2-7; tentatively, D is TRBD2 (6 bases). The CDR3 is made up of 15 amino acids. V lost 1 base and J lost 2, with 12 bases in between. CDR1 LGHDT and CDR2 YNNKEL come from the germline V gene (reference sequence). The CDR3 sequence is CASSQVPLATYEQYF. In nucleotides, the CDR3 is TGTGCCAGCAGCCAAGTCCCCCTAGCGACCTACGAGCAGTACTTC.

This clonotype was observed at least ten times. V usage is TRBV6-4 and J usage is TRBJ2-2; D not certain. V gave up 5 bases and J gave up 0 bases, with 7 bases separating them. The CDR3 is 14 residues long. Germline CDR1 is MRHNA and CDR2 is SNTAGT. DNA of the CDR3: TGTGCCAGCAGTATAGGGTCGAACACCGGGGAGCTGTTTTTT. Translated: CASSIGSNTGELFF.

This clonotype was observed a handful of times. The chain is built from TRBV20-1 and TRBJ1-1; tentatively, D is TRBD1 (6 bases). The germline V and J ends were trimmed by 1 base and 2 bases, with 11 bases remaining between them. CDR3 length: 14 amino acids. The germline CDR1 and CDR2 sequences are DFQATT and SNEGSKA (reference sequence). This CDR3 is CSARGIRGNTEAFF. In nucleotides, the CDR3 is TGCAGTGCTAGAGGAATCAGGGGTAACACTGAAGCTTTCTTT.

This clonotype was observed a few times. The CDR3, as DNA: TGTGCCAGCAGTCCGCGGGGCTTAAGCTCCTACGAGCAGTACTTC. Protein sequence: CASSPRGLSSYEQYF. The rearrangement joins TRBV6-5 to TRBJ2-7; the D gene is possibly TRBD2 (6 bases). The CDR3 extends over 15 amino acids. V lost 5 bases, J lost 0 bases, and 14 bases lay in between. CDR1 and CDR2 from the germline V gene are MNHEY and SVGAGI.

This clonotype was found many times. This chain uses TRBV6-2 or TRBV6-3 with TRBJ2-1; D is possibly TRBD2 (6 bases). CDR1 MNHEY and CDR2 SVGEGT come from the germline V gene. The CDR3 loop spans 10 amino acids. The germline V and J ends were trimmed by 8 bases and 10 bases, with 9 bases remaining between them. The CDR3 DNA follows: TGTGCCAGCGGGGGACTGGAGCAGTTCTTC. Its protein is CASGGLEQFF.

V gene TRBV20-1 combines with J gene TRBJ2-3; no definite D call. There are 12 residues in the CDR3. Trimming stripped 5 bases from V and 2 bases from J, with 8 bases between. Germline V gene sequence: CDR1 DFQATT, CDR2 SNEGSKA (reference sequence). This CDR3 reads CSASPDTDTQYF. In nucleotides, the CDR3 is TGCAGTGCTTCCCCCGACACAGATACGCAGTATTTT.

The chain carries TRBV28 and TRBJ2-7; D may be TRBD2 (5 bases). The ends were cut back, 3 bases at V and 0 bases at J, with 15 bases in the middle. The CDR3 is 16 residues long. CDR1 and CDR2 from the germline V gene are MDHEN and SYDVKM. CDR3 DNA: TGTGCCAGCAGTTTTTCGCTACTAGGAAGCTCCTACGAGCAGTACGTC. This encodes CASSFSLLGSSYEQYV.

V gene TRBV4-3 combines with J gene TRBJ2-2; 7 bases fit TRBD1. Unmatched junction bases numbered 2, after V lost 6 bases and J lost 1 base. The germline V gene has CDR1 LGHNA and CDR2 YSLEER. CDR3 length: 14 amino acids. The CDR3 sequence: CASRGTENTGELFF. CDR3 in DNA: TGCGCCAGCAGAGGGACAGAGAACACCGGGGAGCTGTTTTTT.

Only a few counts were recorded for this clonotype. J is TRBJ2-5 and V is TRBV3-1, with 9 bases identical to TRBD1. From germline, CDR1 is LGHDT and CDR2 YNNKEL (reference sequence). V dropped 6 bases and J dropped 10; count of bases not matched to a gene: 9. The CDR3 is made up of 13 amino acids. The CDR3 here is CASSSGQGRIQYF. The CDR3 coding sequence is TGTGCCAGCAGTTCGGGACAGGGCAGAATCCAGTACTTC.

The table lists this clonotype with a few counts. The chain has TRBV2 and TRBJ2-2; unclear D gene. Germline V lookup: CDR1 SNHLY, CDR2 FYNNEI. Trimming removed 4 bases at V and 1 base at J, with 4 bases between. This CDR3 has 13 amino acids. DNA of the CDR3: TGTGCCAGCAGTGGACAGAACACCGGGGAGCTGTTTTTT. Protein sequence: CASSGQNTGELFF.

The chain joins TRBV7-8 to TRBJ2-3, with 7 nucleotides matching TRBD1. CDR1 is SGHVS and CDR2 is FQNEAQ in the germline V gene. The CDR3 spans 16 residues. The junction had 8 bases not matched to a gene; V was cut back by 5 bases and J by 0 bases. CDR3 nucleotide sequence: TGTGCCAGCAGCCCGGGGACAGTCCTTAGCACAGATACGCAGTATTTT. It yields the protein CASSPGTVLSTDTQYF.

This clonotype appeared many times. The CDR3 region is CASSPGTGDPDTQYF. The CDR3 bases are TGCGCCAGCAGCCCCGGGACAGGGGACCCAGATACGCAGTATTTT. The chain links TRBV5-1 to TRBJ2-3; 10 bases map to TRBD1. The V and J ends lost 4 bases and 4 bases, in that order; junction bases with no gene match: 6. CDR1 SGHRS and CDR2 YFSETQ come from the germline V gene. The CDR3 loop spans 15 amino acids.

This clonotype was seen repeatedly, ten times or more. This chain links TRBV5-1 with TRBJ1-2; TRBD1 agrees at 10 bases. Unmatched junction bases numbered 1, after V lost 4 bases and J lost 4 bases. The CDR3 spans 13 residues. The V gene's germline CDR1 is SGHRS and CDR2 YFSETQ. CDR3: CASSRDRGYGYTF. DNA of the CDR3: TGCGCCAGCAGCCGGGACAGGGGCTATGGCTACACCTTC.

V and J are TRBV20-1 and TRBJ2-3; no reliable D call. V was pared by 3 bases and J by 0 bases, with 10 bases between. CDR3 size: 14 residues. Germline CDR1 reads DFQATT; CDR2 reads SNEGSKA (reference sequence). CDR3 in DNA: TGCAGTGCTAGTCTGGCTGCTAGCACAGATACGCAGTATTTT. Its translation: CSASLAASTDTQYF.

This clonotype has ten or more counts. J is TRBJ1-5 and V is TRBV15; D ambiguous. V shed 0 bases and J shed 9 bases, with 9 bases lying between them. The CDR3 consists of 13 residues. Germline assignment: CDR1 LNHNV and CDR2 YYDKDF (reference sequence). For the CDR3, the DNA is TGTGCCACCAGCAGAGATGGTCTGGGGCCCCAGCATTTT. Residues: CATSRDGLGPQHF.

This clonotype was seen at least ten times. The chain is built from TRBV24-1 and TRBJ2-2, with a weak D call TRBD1 (6 bases). The germline CDR1 and CDR2 sequences are KGHDR and SFDVKD. This CDR3 is built from 17 residues. V was cut by 4 bases and J by 6 bases, with 20 bases left in between. The CDR3 loop reads CATSDRYPNRAPGELFF. The CDR3 DNA reads TGTGCCACCAGTGACCGATACCCCAACAGGGCCCCCGGGGAGCTGTTTTTT.

The sample holds a few counts of this clonotype. V and J are TRBV29-1 and TRBJ1-1, with D uncertain. Per germline, CDR1 SQVTM and CDR2 ANQGSEA. The ends were cut back, 0 bases at V and 4 bases at J, with 3 bases in the middle. CDR3 length equals 11 residues. This CDR3 reads CSVEDPTEAFF. DNA of the CDR3: TGCAGCGTTGAAGACCCCACTGAAGCTTTCTTT.

The table lists this clonotype with a few counts. The rearrangement links TRBV7-2 to TRBJ2-2, with D hard to call. In germline, CDR1 is SGHTA, CDR2 FQGNSA. V lost 4 bases, J lost 3 bases, and 15 bases lay in between. This CDR3 is 16 amino acids long. The chain's CDR3 is CASSSGDGVDTGELFF. CDR3 bases: TGTGCCAGCAGCTCTGGCGACGGTGTAGACACCGGGGAGCTGTTTTTT.

This clonotype was seen a few times. In DNA, the CDR3 is TGCGCCAGCAGGAACGGCCCCTCGGGTCCCTACAATGAGCAGTTCTTC. Amino acids: CASRNGPSGPYNEQFF. The V and J genes are TRBV5-1 and TRBJ2-1; no clear D. V gave up 5 bases and J gave up 2 bases, with 17 bases separating them. The CDR3 sequence is 16 residues long. Germline CDR1 is SGHRS and CDR2 is YFSETQ.

The chain couples TRBV4-2 to TRBJ2-2, with 9 bases matching TRBD1. Germline assignment: CDR1 LGHNA and CDR2 YNFKEQ. The trim removed 4 bases at V and 2 bases at J, leaving 2 bases unmatched. The CDR3 totals 15 residues. The CDR3 loop reads CASSPTGGNTGELFF. The CDR3, as DNA: TGTGCCAGCAGCCCGACAGGGGGAAACACCGGGGAGCTGTTTTTT.

This clonotype was detected a few times. The chain carries TRBV9 and TRBJ2-6; D unresolved. The V end lost 4 bases, the J end lost 0 bases, and 11 bases lay between the germline ends. The CDR3 consists of 16 residues. Germline V CDR1 and CDR2: SGDLS, YYNGEE. The DNA of the CDR3 is TGTGCCAGCAGCACTTCAGGTTTCTCTGGGGCCAACGTCCTGACTTTC. Encoded protein: CASSTSGFSGANVLTF. Full variable domain (remainder filled in from reference TRBV9 and TRBJ2-6): DSGVTQTPKHLITATGQRVTLRCSPRSGDLSVYWYQQSLDQGLQFLIQYYNGEERAKGNILERFSAQQFPDLHSELNLSSLELGDSALYFCASSTSGFSGANVLTFGAGSRLTVL.

The chain uses TRBV2 and TRBJ2-7; TRBD2 aligns across 12 bases. J was trimmed by 5 bases and V by 3 bases; bases with no gene match: 2. There are 14 residues in the CDR3. Germline CDR1 reads SNHLY; CDR2 reads FYNNEI. CDR3: CASSEASGRDEQYF. CDR3 coding DNA: TGTGCCAGCAGTGAGGCTAGCGGGAGGGACGAGCAGTACTTC.

The chain's CDR3 is CASTATGGGFEQYF. The CDR3 region has the DNA TGTGCCAGCACCGCGACAGGGGGAGGTTTCGAGCAGTACTTC. The rearrangement links TRBV6-1 to TRBJ2-7; 9 bases align to TRBD1. The CDR3 extends over 14 amino acids. The junction had 10 bases not matched to a gene; V was cut back by 7 bases and J by 6 bases. Germline V gives CDR1 MNHNS, CDR2 SASEGT.